This T cell receptor (beta chain) was profiled in a study of human T cells and chemical hapten exposure. Ten or more counts support this clonotype. Sample time point: patch test 3, about 24 weeks after DPC sensitization. Treatment meaning: therapeutic diphenylcyclopropenone sensitization with weekly scalp DPC. CDR3 length: 13 amino acids. Germline lookup yields CDR1 SGHRS and CDR2 YFSETQ. V shed 3 bases and J 9 bases; nucleotides not matched to a gene: 8. TCRdb reprocessed the RACE reads with MiXCR, giving one entry per CDR3 protein. The table records roughly 90,000 distinct CDR3 sequences, approximately 11% of them present only once.

Specimen: whole blood, collected in connection with sensitization to the hapten diphenylcyclopropenone (DPC). The chain carries TRBV5-1 and TRBJ2-7, with 8 bases aligning to TRBD1. The sequence derives from a woman aged 25 to 39 with alopecia areata. Some clones in this sample may be carry-over from other donors' samples. CDR3 coding DNA: TGCGCCAGCAGCTCGGACGGACAGGGCGCGCAGTACGTC. Its translation: CASSSDGQGAQYV.